This T cell receptor (beta chain) was observed in a study of T cells in Graves' hyperthyroidism and ophthalmopathy. Study findings and constraints: The model forecast ophthalmopathy, anticipating it by a median approximately 6.1 months before onset. Most clonotypes expanded in the thyroid (above 0.001) were also present in blood.

The CDR3 regions of TCR beta were amplified from RNA transcripts. HTBI primers were employed in a first-round RT-PCR of the TCR CDR3. One entry per CDR3 protein, called by TCRdb with MiXCR from the multiplex PCR reads. The data contain 650,000 to 800,000 distinct CDR3 sequences, 40% to 55% of them singletons. On this clonotype: Antigen: not known.

CDR3 length equals 17 residues. Deletions cut 0 bases from V and 4 bases from J, with 19 bases between. CDR1 is MNHEY and CDR2 is SVGEGT in the germline V gene. The sequencing sample was made of peripheral blood or thyroid tissue (not recorded which). The receptor was derived from an adult man with Graves' disease, either hyperthyroidism or ophthalmopathy (not recorded which). The chain combines TRBV6-2 or TRBV6-3 with TRBJ2-7, with D perhaps being TRBD1 or TRBD2 (6 bases each). In DNA, the CDR3 is TGTGCCAGCAGTTACTCGAGGGGTCTGGGGGGCACGTACGAGCAGTACTTC. This codes for CASSYSRGLGGTYEQYF.